The 17 T cell receptor beta chains reported below all come from one sample, sequenced in a study of blood T cells in healthy people across ages. Using a J-beta primer mix together with a sample-barcoded 5' primer, a second PCR was run for about 7 to 12 cycles. TCRdb independently ran MiXCR on the 5' RACE reads; one entry per CDR3 protein. Here the sample spans some 640,000 distinct CDR3 sequences, 45% to 50% being singletons. The sample consisted of blood. These receptors were obtained from a woman aged 60-75 years in good health.

For this clonotype: The germline gene is not matched at one end of the junction; a read error may be the cause. This chain connects TRBV2 to TRBJ2-2, with 10 bases that match TRBD2. Germline V lookup: CDR1 SNHLY, CDR2 FYNNEI. The length of the CDR3 is 16 residues. The CDR3 region is CAGSGAGGPVTGELFF. The CDR3 DNA reads TGTGCCGGCAGCGGAGCGGGAGGGCCTGTCACCGGGGAGCTGTTTTTT.

The CDR3 DNA sequence: TGTGCCAGCAGCTCCCGACTAGCGGGAGCTGGAGATACGCAGTATTTT. This sequence encodes CASSSRLAGAGDTQYF. V gene TRBV13 combines with J gene TRBJ2-3; 12 bases match TRBD2. The V and J ends lost 4 bases and 5 bases, in that order; junction bases with no gene match: 7. Looked up from germline, CDR1 is PRHDT and CDR2 is FYEKMQ (reference sequence). The length of the CDR3 is 16 residues.

This rearrangement joins TRBV7-2 to TRBJ1-2, with D perhaps matching TRBD1 (6 bases). CDR1 and CDR2 (germline): SGHTA, FQGNSA. The length of the CDR3 is 17 residues. V lost 0 bases to trimming and J lost 1 base, with 15 bases between them. CDR3 sequence: CASSLAGGRRGNYGYTF. For the CDR3, the DNA is TGTGCCAGCAGCTTAGCCGGGGGCCGGAGGGGTAACTATGGCTACACCTTC.

With respect to this clonotype: Its ends do not fully match the called genes, so a read error is possible. The chain carries TRBV2 and TRBJ1-4; D may be TRBD1 (6 bases). This CDR3 comprises 15 residues. Per germline, CDR1 SNHLY and CDR2 FYNNEI. The CDR3 nucleotides are TGTGCCAGCAGTGCGGGGGCGGGACTGCTGGAAAAACCGTTTTTT. It specifies CASSAGAGLLEKPFF.

This clonotype was seen a few times. V gene TRBV7-2 combines with J gene TRBJ2-1; maybe TRBD2 (6 bases). The CDR3 loop spans 16 amino acids. V gave up 1 base and J gave up 4 bases, with 14 bases separating them. The germline CDR1 and CDR2 sequences are SGHTA and FQGNSA. CDR3 sequence reads: CASSLERREGYNEQFF. The CDR3 region has the DNA TGTGCCAGCAGCTTAGAAAGGCGGGAAGGGTACAATGAGCAGTTCTTC. Complete variable domain (other parts from reference TRBV7-2 and TRBJ2-1): GAGVSQSPSNKVTEKGKDVELRCDPISGHTALYWYRQSLGQGLEFLIYFQGNSAPDKSGLPSDRFSAERTGGSVSTLTIQRTQQEDSAVYLCASSLERREGYNEQFFGPGTRLTVL.

This clonotype turned up a few times. V and J are TRBV20-1 and TRBJ2-1; D tentatively fits TRBD1 or TRBD2 (6 bases each). There are 13 residues in the CDR3. Trimming removed 7 bases from V and 9 bases from J, with 19 bases in between. Germline V gene lookup returns CDR1 DFQATT and CDR2 SNEGSKA (reference sequence). The CDR3 reads CSVDGGRIGEQFF. In DNA form, the CDR3 reads TGCAGTGTTGACGGGGGCCGGATCGGTGAGCAGTTCTTC.

The chain links TRBV10-3 to TRBJ1-1; TRBD1 matches 8 bases. Per the germline V gene, CDR1 is ENHRY and CDR2 is SYGVKD. V lost 7 bases, J lost 5 bases, and 6 bases stayed unmatched. The CDR3 contains 13 residues. CDR3: CAINQDRGTEAFF. CDR3 coding DNA: TGTGCCATCAATCAAGACAGGGGTACTGAAGCTTTCTTT.

The chain joins TRBV7-3 to TRBJ2-6, with 7 bases that match TRBD1. This CDR3 spans 17 amino acids. The J segment lost 0 bases and the V segment lost 0 bases, leaving 2 bases of the junction unmatched. Germline-derived CDR1 and CDR2 are SGHTA and FQGTGA. CDR3 protein: CASSLTGQLSGANVLTF. Here the CDR3 DNA reads TGTGCCAGCAGCTTAACGGGACAGCTCTCTGGGGCCAACGTCCTGACTTTC.

This chain connects TRBV4-3 to TRBJ2-1; 7 nucleotides match TRBD2. Germline CDR1 reads LGHNA; CDR2 reads YSLEER. This CDR3 contains 15 residues. J gave up 10 bases and V 4 bases, and 13 bases lay outside the gene matches. In nucleotides, the CDR3 is TGCGCCAGCAGCCCAGACATAGGGAGGGCCCGGGAGCAGTTCTTC. Amino acid sequence: CASSPDIGRAREQFF.

This rearrangement joins TRBV20-1 to TRBJ2-7; perhaps TRBD1 as D (6 bases). The CDR3 totals 14 residues. Germline V gives CDR1 DFQATT, CDR2 SNEGSKA (reference sequence). Between the trimmed V and J ends, which lost 7 bases and 1 base, there was a span of 17 bases. This chain's CDR3 is CSVKPRGGSYEQYF. The CDR3 DNA follows: TGCAGTGTCAAGCCCCGAGGGGGTTCCTACGAGCAGTACTTC.

This clonotype was seen more than once but under ten times. Here the CDR3 reads CSARGLRSREGETQYF. In DNA, the CDR3 is TGCAGTGCTAGAGGTTTGCGGAGTAGGGAGGGAGAGACCCAGTACTTC. V gene TRBV20-1 combines with J gene TRBJ2-5; 7 bases line up with TRBD2. CDR1 DFQATT and CDR2 SNEGSKA come from the germline V gene (reference sequence). CDR3 length: 16 residues. The junction had 12 bases not matched to a gene; V was cut back by 1 base and J by 4 bases.

The sample holds a few counts of this clonotype. The rearrangement uses TRBV3-1 and TRBJ1-6; weak D call: TRBD1 (6 bases). V gave up 6 bases and J gave up 7 bases, with 10 bases separating them. CDR1 and CDR2 (germline): LGHDT, YNNKEL (reference sequence). This CDR3 contains 13 residues. The CDR3 DNA reads TGTGCCAGCAGTCCTACAGGGAATTCACCCCTCCACTTT. Protein sequence: CASSPTGNSPLHF.

This chain uses TRBV27 with TRBJ2-3; possible D gene TRBD1, 7 bases. The CDR3 covers 16 residues. The ends were cut back, 6 bases at V and 4 bases at J, with 20 bases in the middle. The germline CDR1 and CDR2 sequences are MNHEY and SMNVEV (reference sequence). The CDR3 DNA is TGTGCCAGCAGACTAGCAGGGGGAGTCGGCGCAGATACGCAGTATTTT. Encoded protein: CASRLAGGVGADTQYF.

V and J are TRBV7-2 and TRBJ2-4; 7 bases line up with TRBD2. The J call may be incorrect, as the DNA end agrees better with TRBJ2-7. The CDR3 runs 15 residues. The V gene's germline CDR1 is SGHTA and CDR2 FQGNSA. CDR3 residues: CASSLQGGSFDEQYF. CDR3 coding DNA: TGTGCCAGCAGCTTACAGGGAGGGAGCTTCGACGAGCAGTACTTC.

The rearrangement joins TRBV5-5 to TRBJ2-3; D is unresolved. The CDR3 extends over 11 amino acids. The V gene lost 9 bases and the J gene lost 4 bases, with 9 bases spanning the gap. The V gene's germline CDR1 is SGHKS and CDR2 YYEKEE (reference sequence). The chain's CDR3 is CATPWPDTQYF. For the CDR3, the DNA is TGTGCCACCCCTTGGCCAGATACGCAGTATTTT.

The V call is TRBV10-3, the J call TRBJ1-2; D possibly corresponds to TRBD1 (5 bases). V was cut by 4 bases and J by 5 bases, with 5 bases left in between. The CDR3 is made up of 11 amino acids. Germline lookup yields CDR1 ENHRY and CDR2 SYGVKD. For the CDR3, the DNA is TGTGCCATCAGTGGACAGTATGGCTACACCTTC. It specifies CAISGQYGYTF.

This clonotype was found a few times. V is TRBV12-3 or TRBV12-4 and J is TRBJ2-7, with 7 bases that match TRBD2. V was clipped by 1 base and J by 7 bases; unmatched bases: 7. This CDR3 contains 14 residues. CDR3 amino acids: CASSLGLAYNEQYF. The DNA for the CDR3 is TGTGCCAGCAGTTTAGGACTAGCCTACAATGAGCAGTACTTC.